Listed below are T cell receptor beta chains from one sample, sequenced in a study of T-cell memory formation after mild COVID-19. TCRdb processed the 5' RACE reads anew with MiXCR; each CDR3 protein has one entry. The sample has around 440,000 distinct CDR3 sequences; approximately 18% are singletons. Source material: PBMCs or a T cell subset sorted from them (not recorded which). These receptors were taken from an adult woman who had mild COVID-19 (a few samples of this study predate the infection). Cell type and time point are not known. Both conserved end residues are part of each CDR3. Fields, in order: clone size, V gene, D gene, J gene, CDR3 DNA, CDR3 protein. A D gene is named only where the DNA matches it firmly. A clone size is listed for some rows: how often the clone was seen (once, few, many), or a class if it is expanded.

clone size: few; V gene: TRBV6-2/TRBV6-3; D gene: TRBD1; J gene: TRBJ1-5; CDR3 DNA: TGTGCCAGCATTCCCGGGACAGGGTTCAATCAGCCCCAGCATTTT; CDR3 protein: CASIPGTGFNQPQHF
clone size: many; V gene: TRBV20-1; D gene: .; J gene: TRBJ1-2; CDR3 DNA: TGCAGTGCCACTGGGACCGTGCGGAAAGGCTACACCTTC; CDR3 protein: CSATGTVRKGYTF
clone size: .; V gene: TRBV4-3; D gene: TRBD1; J gene: TRBJ1-1; CDR3 DNA: TGCGCCAGCAGCCAAGATCCAACAGGGGGGAACACTGAAGCTTTCTTT; CDR3 protein: CASSQDPTGGNTEAFF
clone size: .; V gene: TRBV6-6; D gene: TRBD1; J gene: TRBJ1-2; CDR3 DNA: TGTGCCAGCACCTACAGGGGTCGAGGCTATGGCTACACCTTC; CDR3 protein: CASTYRGRGYGYTF
clone size: .; V gene: TRBV7-2; D gene: .; J gene: TRBJ2-1; CDR3 DNA: TGTGCCAGCAGCTTTGCTCCACCCCTCAATGAGCAGTTCTTC; CDR3 protein: CASSFAPPLNEQFF
clone size: .; V gene: TRBV7-2; D gene: TRBD1; J gene: TRBJ1-2; CDR3 DNA: TGTGCCAGCAGCCAGACGGACAGGGGTGGAGAAGACTACACCTTC; CDR3 protein: CASSQTDRGGEDYTF
clone size: .; V gene: TRBV7-8; D gene: TRBD2; J gene: TRBJ2-1; CDR3 DNA: TGTGCCAGCAGCTTAGTTCTAGCGGGAGTCTTCTACAATGAGCAGTTCTTC; CDR3 protein: CASSLVLAGVFYNEQFF
clone size: few; V gene: TRBV11-1; D gene: TRBD2; J gene: TRBJ2-1; CDR3 DNA: TGTGCCAGCAGCTTAGGGACCGGGACTAGAGAGCAGTTCTTC; CDR3 protein: CASSLGTGTREQFF
clone size: few; V gene: TRBV30; D gene: .; J gene: TRBJ1-1; CDR3 DNA: TGTGCCTGGAGTGTCCCAGGGGATCCTCGGAGGAACACTGAAGCTTTCTTT; CDR3 protein: CAWSVPGDPRRNTEAFF
clone size: .; V gene: TRBV11-2; D gene: .; J gene: TRBJ2-1; CDR3 DNA: TGTGCCAGCAGTCATCAGGGAGGTGAGCAGTTCTTC; CDR3 protein: CASSHQGGEQFF
clone size: few; V gene: TRBV4-1; D gene: TRBD1; J gene: TRBJ2-7; CDR3 DNA: TGCGCCAGCAGCGAAACACCGGGACAGGGAACATACGAGCAGTACTTC; CDR3 protein: CASSETPGQGTYEQYF
clone size: .; V gene: TRBV12-3/TRBV12-4; D gene: .; J gene: TRBJ1-5; CDR3 DNA: TGTGCCAGCAGCCTAGCCGGGACAAGCAATCAGCCCCAGCATTTT; CDR3 protein: CASSLAGTSNQPQHF
clone size: .; V gene: TRBV20-1; D gene: .; J gene: TRBJ2-5; CDR3 DNA: TGCAGTGCCCCCAGGGGCTTGGGATCACAAGAGACCCAGTACTTC; CDR3 protein: CSAPRGLGSQETQYF
clone size: few; V gene: TRBV18; D gene: .; J gene: TRBJ2-7; CDR3 DNA: TGTGCCAGCTCACCCCTCGCCCACGAGCAGTACTTC; CDR3 protein: CASSPLAHEQYF
clone size: .; V gene: TRBV20-1; D gene: .; J gene: TRBJ1-1; CDR3 DNA: TGCAGTGCTAGCCCCAGGGGAGAAGCTTTCTTT; CDR3 protein: CSASPRGEAFF
clone size: .; V gene: TRBV30; D gene: .; J gene: TRBJ2-1; CDR3 DNA: TGTGCCTGGAGTCTCTGGTCGGGCGGGGAACCTGAGCAGTTCTTC; CDR3 protein: CAWSLWSGGEPEQFF
clone size: few; V gene: TRBV6-1; D gene: .; J gene: TRBJ2-2; CDR3 DNA: TGTGCCAGCAGTGAAGCTGTGGGAAGGAACACCGGGGAGCTGTTTTTT; CDR3 protein: CASSEAVGRNTGELFF
clone size: few; V gene: TRBV7-9; D gene: TRBD1; J gene: TRBJ2-1; CDR3 DNA: TGTGCCAGCAGCTTAGCGCATACGACGACAGGGGGAGAGCAGTTCTTC; CDR3 protein: CASSLAHTTTGGEQFF
clone size: .; V gene: TRBV12-3/TRBV12-4; D gene: .; J gene: TRBJ2-7; CDR3 DNA: TGTGCCAGCAGTCTAAGTACAGAGAAGAATCCCTACGAGCAGTACTTC; CDR3 protein: CASSLSTEKNPYEQYF
clone size: few; V gene: TRBV12-3/TRBV12-4; D gene: TRBD1; J gene: TRBJ2-6; CDR3 DNA: TGTGCCAGCAGTTCCCCCGGACAGGGGCGGTCTGGGGCCAACGTCCTGACTTTC; CDR3 protein: CASSSPGQGRSGANVLTF
clone size: .; V gene: TRBV12-3/TRBV12-4; D gene: .; J gene: TRBJ1-1; CDR3 DNA: TGTGCCAGCAGTTTACGCAGGATGAACACTGAAGCTTTCTTT; CDR3 protein: CASSLRRMNTEAFF
clone size: .; V gene: TRBV13; D gene: .; J gene: TRBJ2-7; CDR3 DNA: TGTGCCAGCAGCGCACGGACTGTCGAGCAGTACTTC; CDR3 protein: CASSARTVEQYF
clone size: many; V gene: TRBV6-1; D gene: .; J gene: TRBJ1-2; CDR3 DNA: TGTGCCAGCAGTGAAGTCGCCAGCTATGGCTACACCTTC; CDR3 protein: CASSEVASYGYTF
clone size: .; V gene: TRBV27; D gene: .; J gene: TRBJ2-7; CDR3 DNA: TGTGCCAGCAGGGCGAGAAGGATCCCAGCCTCCTACGAGCAGTACTTC; CDR3 protein: CASRARRIPASYEQYF
clone size: few; V gene: TRBV4-1; D gene: .; J gene: TRBJ1-1; CDR3 DNA: TGCGCCAGCTCGTACAGGTCAGGGAACACTGAAGCTTTCTTT; CDR3 protein: CASSYRSGNTEAFF
clone size: few; V gene: TRBV7-6; D gene: .; J gene: TRBJ1-2; CDR3 DNA: TGTGCCAGCAGCTCCGGAGTTGACTATGGCTACACCTTC; CDR3 protein: CASSSGVDYGYTF
clone size: .; V gene: TRBV7-3; D gene: TRBD2; J gene: TRBJ2-1; CDR3 DNA: TGTGCCAGCAGCCCAGCGCCCTCTAGCGGGGTCGAGCAGTTCTTC; CDR3 protein: CASSPAPSSGVEQFF
clone size: .; V gene: TRBV7-9; D gene: TRBD1; J gene: TRBJ2-7; CDR3 DNA: TGTGCCAGCAGCCCTCGACAGGGAATCCCCTACGAGCAGTACTTC; CDR3 protein: CASSPRQGIPYEQYF
clone size: .; V gene: TRBV20-1; D gene: TRBD2; J gene: TRBJ2-2; CDR3 DNA: TGCAGTGCTAGAGTCCCAGCGGGGGAGCTATCGAACACCGGGGAGCTGTTTTTT; CDR3 protein: CSARVPAGELSNTGELFF
clone size: .; V gene: TRBV12-3/TRBV12-4; D gene: .; J gene: TRBJ2-3; CDR3 DNA: TGTGCCAGCAGTCCAGGGTCAGTTGGTACGCAGTATTTT; CDR3 protein: CASSPGSVGTQYF
clone size: few; V gene: TRBV6-5; D gene: .; J gene: TRBJ1-5; CDR3 DNA: TGTGCCAGCAGGCGGACGGTTTATCAGCCCCAGCATTTT; CDR3 protein: CASRRTVYQPQHF
clone size: .; V gene: TRBV24-1; D gene: .; J gene: TRBJ2-2; CDR3 DNA: TGTGCCACCAGTGCCAGGGTTGGCACCGGGGAGCTGTTTTTT; CDR3 protein: CATSARVGTGELFF
clone size: .; V gene: TRBV30; D gene: .; J gene: TRBJ2-3; CDR3 DNA: TGTGCCTGGAGTAGGAGGATCACAGATACGCAGTATTTT; CDR3 protein: CAWSRRITDTQYF
clone size: few; V gene: TRBV2; D gene: .; J gene: TRBJ1-2; CDR3 DNA: TGTGCCAGCAGTGAAGATCTGGGCCCCAACTATGGCTACACCTTC; CDR3 protein: CASSEDLGPNYGYTF
clone size: few; V gene: TRBV7-2; D gene: TRBD2; J gene: TRBJ2-5; CDR3 DNA: TGTGCCAGCAGCCTCGGACTAGTTGGAGAGACCCAGTACTTC; CDR3 protein: CASSLGLVGETQYF
clone size: many; V gene: TRBV24-1; D gene: .; J gene: TRBJ2-1; CDR3 DNA: TGTGCCACCAGCGACCGTAGCGCGTCCGGCGATGAGCAGTTCTTC; CDR3 protein: CATSDRSASGDEQFF
clone size: .; V gene: TRBV7-9; D gene: TRBD1; J gene: TRBJ1-3; CDR3 DNA: TGTGCCAGCAGCTTCTCGACAGGGTCTGGAAACACCATATATTTT; CDR3 protein: CASSFSTGSGNTIYF
clone size: few; V gene: TRBV7-8; D gene: .; J gene: TRBJ2-7; CDR3 DNA: TGTGCCAGCAGCTCCCACCCGGGCATACGGTTTAGCTCCTACGAGCAGTACTTC; CDR3 protein: CASSSHPGIRFSSYEQYF
clone size: .; V gene: TRBV19; D gene: .; J gene: TRBJ1-1; CDR3 DNA: TGTGCCAGTAGTATCACGGGGAACACTGAAGCTTTCTTT; CDR3 protein: CASSITGNTEAFF
clone size: .; V gene: TRBV5-6; D gene: .; J gene: TRBJ2-2; CDR3 DNA: TGTGCCAGCAGCTTGGTCGGGAGTGGAACCGGGGAGCTGTTTTTT; CDR3 protein: CASSLVGSGTGELFF
clone size: many; V gene: TRBV12-3/TRBV12-4; D gene: .; J gene: TRBJ1-2; CDR3 DNA: TGTGCCAGCAGTCGAGACAGGAACTATGGCTACACCTTC; CDR3 protein: CASSRDRNYGYTF
clone size: few; V gene: TRBV7-9; D gene: TRBD2; J gene: TRBJ2-2; CDR3 DNA: TGTGCCAGCAGCTCGGGACTAGCCTACTCGAACACCGGGGAGCTGTTTTTT; CDR3 protein: CASSSGLAYSNTGELFF